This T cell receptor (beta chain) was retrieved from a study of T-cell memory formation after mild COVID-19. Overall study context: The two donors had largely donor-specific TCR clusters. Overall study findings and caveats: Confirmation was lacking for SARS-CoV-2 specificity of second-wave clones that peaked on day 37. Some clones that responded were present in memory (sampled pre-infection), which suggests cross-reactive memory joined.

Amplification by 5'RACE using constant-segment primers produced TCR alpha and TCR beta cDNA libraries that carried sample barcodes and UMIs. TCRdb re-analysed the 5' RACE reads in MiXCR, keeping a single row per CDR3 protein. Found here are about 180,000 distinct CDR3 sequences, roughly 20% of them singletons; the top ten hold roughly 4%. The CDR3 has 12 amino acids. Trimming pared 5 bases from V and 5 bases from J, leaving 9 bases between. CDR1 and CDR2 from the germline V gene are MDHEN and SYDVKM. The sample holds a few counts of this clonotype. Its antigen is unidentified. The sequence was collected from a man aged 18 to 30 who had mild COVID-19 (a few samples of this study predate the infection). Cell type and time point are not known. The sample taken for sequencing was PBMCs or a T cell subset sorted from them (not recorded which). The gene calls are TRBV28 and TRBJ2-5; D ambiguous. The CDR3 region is CASSRGTETQYF. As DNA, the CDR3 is TGTGCCAGCAGTCGAGGAACCGAGACCCAGTACTTC.